This entry features one T cell receptor beta chain sequence. Its target is unknown. TCRdb used MiXCR to reprocess the RT-PCR reads, holding one entry per CDR3 protein. The table records about 180,000 distinct CDR3 sequences, roughly 8.7% of them present only once. The length of the CDR3 is 15 residues. With 4 bases clipped from V and 8 bases from J, the junction kept 9 bases outside the gene matches. From germline, CDR1 is PRHDT and CDR2 FYEKMQ (reference sequence). This sample is part of a study of response to subunit inactivated influenza vaccine. Points from the study as a whole: The authors proposed limited new T cell recruitment per seasonal influenza vaccination.

Sequencing was performed on non-naive T cells sorted from PBMCs, taken on the day of vaccination. The chain uses TRBV13 and TRBJ2-1, with TRBD2 identical over 9 bases. This clonotype was sampled from a man aged 50 or older who received an inactivated influenza vaccine. CDR3 residues: CASSSGLAQAHEQFF. CDR3 nucleotide sequence: TGTGCCAGCAGCTCCGGACTAGCGCAGGCCCATGAGCAGTTCTTC.